Detailed here is one T cell receptor (beta chain). Antigen unknown. The V segment lost 5 bases and the J segment 0 bases; nucleotides outside the gene matches: 4. CDR1 is DFQATT, CDR2 SNEGSKA, per germline (reference sequence). The CDR3 covers 15 residues. The data were obtained in a study of CD8 T cells in ankylosing spondylitis. Study results and limitations: Among TCR beta sequences, a motif of several highly homologous variants appeared characteristic of ankylosing spondylitis blood.

TCRdb used MiXCR to reprocess the 5' RACE reads, holding one entry per CDR3 protein. The table records around 540,000 distinct CDR3 sequences, roughly 12% of them present only once. The rearrangement uses TRBV20-1 and TRBJ2-6; 7 bases fit TRBD1. Sequencing was carried out using blood, either unsorted or a sorted T cell fraction (not recorded which). This sequence was found in a male donor with ankylosing spondylitis. The CDR3 coding sequence is TGCAGTGCTTTACAGGGGAGCTCTGGGGCCAACGTCCTGACTTTC. Translating gives CSALQGSSGANVLTF.